This TCR beta chain was found in a study of T-cell reconstitution after alpha-beta-depleted transplantation in children. Study-level findings and limits: Where alpha-beta T cells came from about two months after transplant was reportedly several hundred expanded graft clones. Diversity of TCRbeta at day 60 was high in some patients, arising from surviving recipient T cells and thymic progenitors.

The TCRbeta library incorporated unique molecular identifiers. TCRdb re-derived calls from the PCR reads in MiXCR, one entry per CDR3 protein. The sample consists of about 250,000 distinct CDR3 sequences, roughly a quarter of them appearing once. As regards this clonotype: Antigen: not known.

V shed 0 bases and J shed 9 bases, with 18 bases lying between them. The CDR3 is 15 residues long. CDR1 and CDR2 from the germline V gene are DFQATT and SNEGSKA (reference sequence). The clonotype comes from a female patient aged 2-15 years who had a stem cell transplant for congenital amegakaryocytic thrombocytopenia, so the T cells may come from the graft donor. The chain uses TRBV20-1 and TRBJ2-1, with a tentative D call TRBD1 (5 bases). Sequencing was performed on PBMCs, mostly from graft donor cells, taken 360 days after TCRalphabeta/CD19-depleted stem cell transplant. The CDR3 nucleotides are TGCAGTGCTAGAGATTGGTCAGGGAATTTGGGTGAGCAGTTCTTC. Its protein product is CSARDWSGNLGEQFF.